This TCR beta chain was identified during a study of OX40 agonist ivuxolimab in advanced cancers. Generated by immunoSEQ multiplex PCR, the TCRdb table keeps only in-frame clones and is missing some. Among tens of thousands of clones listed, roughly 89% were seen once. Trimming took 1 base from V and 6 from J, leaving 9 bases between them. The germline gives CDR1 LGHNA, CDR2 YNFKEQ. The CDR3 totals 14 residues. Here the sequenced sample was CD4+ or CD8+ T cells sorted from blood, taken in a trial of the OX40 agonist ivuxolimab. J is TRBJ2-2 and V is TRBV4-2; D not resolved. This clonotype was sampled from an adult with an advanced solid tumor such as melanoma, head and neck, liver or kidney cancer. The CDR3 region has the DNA TGTGCCAGCAGCCAAGTGGGGATGTCCGGGGAGCTGTTTTTT. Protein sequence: CASSQVGMSGELFF.